These 30 T cell receptor beta chains were all obtained from the same sample, sequenced in a study of technical replicates of blood from a handful of donors listed by TCRdb under 2017. Libraries were built with the immunoSEQ multiplex PCR assay. TCRdb took this table from immuneACCESS and kept in-frame rearrangements with V and J called. Such tables lack part of the clones; where checked against another copy, unresolved V genes explain under half of the gap, and the rest is unexplained. The sample table lists roughly 92,000 clones, roughly 96% of them with a count of one. About 0.36% of the sample is in the top ten clones. Sequences were obtained from T cells isolated from PBMCs. These receptors were collected from a human donor in good health.

This chain joins TRBV27 and TRBJ1-1; no clear D. V was shortened by 1 base and J by 1 base, with 7 bases between the two germline ends. The CDR3 extends over 14 amino acids. The germline CDR1 and CDR2 sequences are MNHEY and SMNVEV (reference sequence). The CDR3 DNA sequence: TGTGCCAGCAGTTTATACTTAGAGAACACTGAAGCTTTCTTT. Amino acid sequence: CASSLYLENTEAFF.

J is TRBJ2-1 and V is TRBV7-9; D not certain. V dropped 4 bases and J dropped 9 bases, with 19 bases sitting between them. This CDR3 has 15 residues. CDR1 is SEHNR and CDR2 is FQNEAQ in the germline V gene (reference sequence). The CDR3 coding sequence is TGTGCCAGCAGCTCCAGCGTCAAGGAGCGCAGTGAGCAGTTCTTC. This codes for CASSSSVKERSEQFF.

The V call is TRBV7-9, the J call TRBJ1-2, with D perhaps TRBD1 (6 bases). Germline V gives CDR1 SEHNR, CDR2 FQNEAQ (reference sequence). Trimming stripped 9 bases from V and 8 bases from J, with 25 bases between. CDR3 length: 15 residues. This CDR3 is CASLETGFKGWGYTF. The DNA of the CDR3 is TGTGCCAGTCTTGAAACAGGGTTCAAAGGATGGGGCTACACCTTC.

The chain carries TRBV30 and TRBJ1-2, with 9 bases aligning to TRBD1. This CDR3 contains 13 residues. Germline CDR1 reads GTSNPN; CDR2 reads SVGIG (reference sequence). V lost 1 base and J lost 8; bases outside the gene matches: 5. In DNA form, the CDR3 reads TGTGCCTGGAGTGCACAGGGGGCGCGGGGCTACACCTTC. It is translated as CAWSAQGARGYTF.

The genes are TRBV18 and TRBJ2-5, with D unclear. CDR3 size: 14 residues. Trimming took 5 bases from V and 0 from J, leaving 10 bases between them. Germline V gives CDR1 KGHSH, CDR2 LQKENI. The CDR3: CASSENGYQETQYF. In nucleotides, the CDR3 is TGTGCCAGCTCAGAAAACGGGTACCAAGAGACCCAGTACTTC.

The chain employs TRBV12-5 and TRBJ1-2, with D hard to call. V was shortened by 5 bases and J by 3 bases, with 16 bases between the two germline ends. The CDR3 totals 15 residues. Germline V CDR1 and CDR2: LGHNT, FRNRAP. CDR3 in amino acids: CASGPDRLNDYGYTF. As DNA, the CDR3 is TGTGCTAGTGGTCCCGATAGACTTAACGACTATGGCTACACCTTC.

The table lists this clone with a count of one. The chain couples TRBV19 to TRBJ2-2; TRBD2 aligns across 9 bases. Germline CDR1 LNHDA, CDR2 SQIVND (reference sequence). CDR3 length equals 16 residues. Trimming at V came to 5 bases and at J to 6 bases, leaving 10 bases not matched to a gene. The CDR3 sequence: CASSPWELAGAGELFF. The CDR3 bases are TGTGCCAGTAGTCCCTGGGAATTAGCGGGAGCCGGGGAGCTGTTTTTT.

This sequence joins TRBV7-2 and TRBJ1-3; 9 bases map to TRBD1. CDR1 and CDR2 from the germline V gene are SGHTA and FQGNSA. Germline trimming cut 3 bases from V and 8 bases from J; bases unmatched to any gene: 5. The CDR3 consists of 14 residues. The CDR3 DNA sequence: TGTGCCAGCAGCTTTGGGACAGGGAGAGACACCATATATTTT. It yields the protein CASSFGTGRDTIYF.

This sequence joins TRBV27 and TRBJ2-7, with 8 bases that match TRBD2. The CDR3 is 14 amino acids. Germline V gene sequence: CDR1 MNHEY, CDR2 SMNVEV (reference sequence). Trimming at V came to 8 bases and at J to 3 bases, leaving 9 bases not matched to a gene. The CDR3 loop is CASGWTSSIYEQYF. The CDR3 coding sequence is TGTGCCAGCGGGTGGACTAGCTCAATCTACGAGCAGTACTTC.

This sequence joins TRBV7-2 and TRBJ2-1, with D possibly TRBD1 on 5 matching bases. The CDR3 sequence is 13 residues long. Per the germline V gene, CDR1 is SGHTA and CDR2 is FQGNSA. V lost 5 bases to trimming and J lost 6 bases, with 11 bases between them. The CDR3 loop reads CASSPRRGNEQFF. CDR3 sequence (DNA): TGTGCCAGCAGCCCACGAAGGGGCAATGAGCAGTTCTTC.

The chain uses TRBV5-5 and TRBJ1-3; 8 positions agree with TRBD1. Germline lookup yields CDR1 SGHKS and CDR2 YYEKEE (reference sequence). The CDR3 spans 19 residues. With 4 bases clipped from V and 4 bases from J, the junction kept 19 bases outside the gene matches. CDR3: CASSPQRGIQGASGNTIYF. CDR3 nucleotides: TGTGCCAGCAGCCCACAAAGGGGTATCCAGGGGGCCTCAGGAAACACCATATATTTT.

This chain uses TRBV19 with TRBJ1-5, with D hard to call. This CDR3 contains 14 residues. Trimming took off 11 bases at V and 0 bases at J, with 14 bases between the two ends. CDR1 and CDR2 from the germline V gene are LNHDA and SQIVND (reference sequence). This chain's CDR3 is CAVGGRYSNQPQHF. The CDR3 nucleotides read TGTGCCGTCGGAGGGCGGTATAGCAATCAGCCCCAGCATTTT.

The chain employs TRBV4-1 and TRBJ2-7; D is unclear. V was pared by 1 base and J by 6 bases, with 10 bases between. This CDR3 region has 13 residues. Germline CDR1 is MGHRA and CDR2 is YSYEKL. The CDR3 spells CASSQVTNFEQYF. As DNA, the CDR3 is TGCGCCAGCAGCCAAGTTACGAACTTCGAGCAGTACTTC.

This clone appeared a single time. The gene calls are TRBV29-1 and TRBJ2-7; D possibly corresponds to TRBD1 (5 bases). The germline CDR1 and CDR2 sequences are SQVTM and ANQGSEA. The length of the CDR3 is 13 residues. Trimming removed 7 bases from V and 0 bases from J, with 13 bases in between. CDR3 sequence: CSASRQLSYEQYF. In DNA form, the CDR3 reads TGCAGCGCTTCCCGACAGCTCTCCTACGAGCAGTACTTC.

This chain uses TRBV4-2 with TRBJ2-1; 11 nucleotides line up with TRBD2. Germline V gene sequence: CDR1 LGHNA, CDR2 YNFKEQ. CDR3 size: 18 residues. J was trimmed by 4 bases and V by 1 base; bases with no gene match: 9. The CDR3 protein is CASSQAPLAGEGYNEQFF. The CDR3 DNA reads TGTGCCAGCAGCCAAGCGCCACTAGCGGGAGAAGGATACAATGAGCAGTTCTTC.

The rearrangement links TRBV6-6 to TRBJ2-7, with D possibly matching TRBD1 (5 bases). The CDR3 has 14 residues. The germline gives CDR1 MNHNY, CDR2 SVGAGI (reference sequence). The ends were cut back, 1 base at V and 3 bases at J, with 10 bases in the middle. The CDR3 spells CASSYWGEVYEQYF. CDR3 nucleotides: TGTGCCAGCAGTTACTGGGGCGAGGTCTACGAGCAGTACTTC.

This chain connects TRBV4-3 to TRBJ2-5; 16 bases align to TRBD2. Trimming at V came to 3 bases and at J to 5 bases, leaving 3 bases not matched to a gene. CDR3 length: 16 residues. CDR1 and CDR2 from the germline V gene are LGHNA and YSLEER. The CDR3 sequence: CASSQGLAGGLETQYF. CDR3 in DNA: TGCGCCAGCAGCCAGGGACTAGCGGGAGGGCTGGAGACCCAGTACTTC.

V usage is TRBV19 and J usage is TRBJ2-6; the D gene is possibly TRBD1 (5 bases). Between the trimmed V and J ends, which lost 7 bases and 9 bases, there was a span of 13 bases. The CDR3 extends over 13 amino acids. From germline, CDR1 is LNHDA and CDR2 SQIVND (reference sequence). The CDR3 bases are TGTGCCAGTAATTATCAGGGTGGCAACGTCCTGACTTTC. It codes for CASNYQGGNVLTF. The variable domain in full, completed from reference TRBV19 and TRBJ2-6, reads DGGITQSPKYLFRKEGQNVTLSCEQNLNHDAMYWYRQDPGQGLRLIYYSQIVNDFQKGDIAEGYSVSREKKESFPLTVTSAQKNPTAFYLCASNYQGGNVLTFGAGSRLTVL.

The chain carries TRBV7-6 and TRBJ1-5; TRBD1 matches at 8 bases. Per germline, CDR1 SGHVS and CDR2 FNYEAQ. V lost 1 base and J lost 1; bases outside the gene matches: 6. The CDR3 length is 17 residues. The CDR3: CASSLGSRGPSNQPQHF. The CDR3 DNA reads as TGTGCCAGCAGCTTAGGGTCCAGGGGGCCGAGCAATCAGCCCCAGCATTTT.

This chain links TRBV5-4 with TRBJ2-3; 7 nucleotides agree with TRBD2. CDR3 length: 13 amino acids. Per the germline V gene, CDR1 is SGHNT and CDR2 is YYREEE (reference sequence). The V and J ends lost 4 bases and 9 bases, in that order; junction bases with no gene match: 8. This CDR3 is CASSRNLAGTQYF. The CDR3 nucleotides read TGTGCCAGCAGCAGGAATTTAGCGGGCACGCAGTATTTT.

V usage is TRBV7-9 and J usage is TRBJ2-1, with 8 bases that match TRBD2. V was clipped by 3 bases and J by 8 bases; unmatched bases: 9. Looked up from germline, CDR1 is SEHNR and CDR2 is FQNEAQ (reference sequence). The CDR3 is 15 residues long. CDR3 sequence (DNA): TGTGCCAGCAGCTTGACGGGACTAGGGAATGATGAGCAGTTCTTC. It yields the protein CASSLTGLGNDEQFF.

This sequence joins TRBV5-4 and TRBJ2-1, with 8 positions matching TRBD2. CDR1 is SGHNT, CDR2 YYREEE, per germline (reference sequence). The V segment lost 0 bases and the J segment 5 bases; nucleotides outside the gene matches: 4. The CDR3 has 15 amino acids. In DNA form, the CDR3 reads TGTGCCAGCAGCTTGGAAGCGGGAGTCCACAATGAGCAGTTCTTC. Translation gives CASSLEAGVHNEQFF.

The chain links TRBV30 to TRBJ2-7; D possibly corresponds to TRBD1 (6 bases). V was cut by 4 bases and J by 2 bases, with 9 bases left in between. The germline gives CDR1 GTSNPN, CDR2 SVGIG (reference sequence). The CDR3 length is 12 residues. CDR3 sequence: CAWTGTPYEQYF. The CDR3 DNA follows: TGTGCCTGGACAGGGACACCCTACGAGCAGTACTTC.

In this sample, this clone turned up a few times. CDR3 loop: CASSLTVNTEAFF. DNA of the CDR3: TGTGCCAGCAGCTTGACTGTGAACACTGAAGCTTTCTTT. The genes are TRBV7-2 and TRBJ1-1; D is uncertain. The V gene lost 3 bases and the J gene lost 0 bases, with 5 bases spanning the gap. This CDR3 comprises 13 residues. CDR1 is SGHTA, CDR2 FQGNSA, per germline.

The chain employs TRBV7-2 and TRBJ2-7; TRBD1 aligns across 7 bases. With V trimmed by 5 bases and J by 3 bases, 7 bases remained unmatched. The CDR3 is 14 residues long. Per germline, CDR1 SGHTA and CDR2 FQGNSA. The CDR3 loop is CASSPTGALYEQYF. CDR3 bases: TGTGCCAGCAGCCCCACAGGGGCTCTCTACGAGCAGTACTTC.

The chain combines TRBV18 with TRBJ1-5; D ambiguous. This CDR3 is 12 amino acids long. With 2 bases removed from V and 7 bases from J, the gap between germline ends came to 6 bases. Germline V gives CDR1 KGHSH, CDR2 LQKENI. In DNA, the CDR3 is TGTGCCAGCTCACCAGAGAGCCAGCCCCAGCATTTT. It codes for CASSPESQPQHF.

Only one count was recorded for this clone. The gene calls are TRBV28 and TRBJ1-4; D is possibly TRBD1 (5 bases). Germline CDR1 reads MDHEN; CDR2 reads SYDVKM. Deletions cut 7 bases from V and 7 bases from J, with 22 bases between. This CDR3 is 16 amino acids long. Written as DNA, the CDR3 is TGTGCCAGCATTACCCACGGGGGGGATGGCGGTGAAAAACTGTTTTTT. Translated: CASITHGGDGGEKLFF. The full variable domain, in which reference TRBV28 and TRBJ1-4 provide the parts outside the CDR3, is DVKVTQSSRYLVKRTGEKVFLECVQDMDHENMFWYRQDPGLGLRLIYFSYDVKMKEKGDIPEGYSVSREKKERFSLILESASTNQTSMYLCASITHGGDGGEKLFFGSGTQLSVL.

The chain couples TRBV11-2 to TRBJ2-7; 13 bases match TRBD2. The CDR3 spans 18 residues. CDR1 is SGHAT and CDR2 is FQNNGV in the germline V gene. With 0 bases clipped from V and 2 bases from J, the junction kept 7 bases outside the gene matches. This CDR3 reads CASSLERLAGGSTYEQYF. Written as DNA, the CDR3 is TGTGCCAGCAGCTTAGAGCGACTAGCGGGAGGATCTACCTACGAGCAGTACTTC.

This chain links TRBV18 with TRBJ2-1, with 9 bases identical to TRBD2. The CDR3 consists of 19 residues. In germline, CDR1 is KGHSH, CDR2 LQKENI. Trimming removed 0 bases from V and 0 bases from J; junction bases left unmatched: 9. The CDR3 sequence: CASSPPSSGVISSYNEQFF. The DNA of the CDR3 is TGTGCCAGCTCACCACCATCTAGCGGGGTGATAAGCTCCTACAATGAGCAGTTCTTC. Variable domain in full (rest from reference TRBV18 and TRBJ2-1): NAGVMQNPRHLVRRRGQEARLRCSPMKGHSHVYWYRQLPEEGLKFMVYLQKENIIDESGMPKERFSAEFPKEGPSILRIQQVVRGDSAAYFCASSPPSSGVISSYNEQFFGPGTRLTVL.

J is TRBJ1-2 and V is TRBV28; 8 nucleotides align to TRBD1. Unmatched junction bases numbered 3, after V lost 3 bases and J lost 3 bases. CDR3 size: 14 residues. Germline CDR1 MDHEN, CDR2 SYDVKM. The CDR3 reads CASSLAGGDYGYTF. The CDR3 DNA reads TGTGCCAGCAGTTTGGCAGGGGGCGACTATGGCTACACCTTC.